The present T cell receptor beta chain was sequenced within a study of shared clonotypes between healthy human individuals. Donors had no recently reported acute infections or vaccinations and were HIV-negative. Around 300 ng DNA, roughly 27,000 T cell genomes, went into unsorted PBMC replicate PCRs. Sequencing was performed with immunoSEQ multiplex PCR; in TCRdb, only in-frame clones are kept and a portion is missing. The sample lists 450,000 to 650,000 clones; 70% to 80% were seen once. As regards this clone: What it binds is not known.

This CDR3 comprises 15 residues. With 1 base removed from V and 1 base from J, the gap between germline ends came to 8 bases. Germline values: CDR1 SGHTA, CDR2 FQGNSA. Study results and limitations: Having only a few donors restricted how much genetic and exposure-history diversity was captured. The expectation was that sequencing depth would affect clonotype sharing among donors.

This chain links TRBV7-2 with TRBJ2-1; a weak D match, TRBD1 (5 bases). The source is a woman in her thirties or forties in good health. Some clones in this sample may be carry-over from other donors' samples. The sample taken for sequencing was PBMCs. This CDR3 is CASSLGTFSYNEQFF. CDR3 sequence (DNA): TGTGCCAGCAGCTTAGGGACATTTTCCTACAATGAGCAGTTCTTC. The full variable domain, completed using reference TRBV7-2 and TRBJ2-1, is GAGVSQSPSNKVTEKGKDVELRCDPISGHTALYWYRQSLGQGLEFLIYFQGNSAPDKSGLPSDRFSAERTGGSVSTLTIQRTQQEDSAVYLCASSLGTFSYNEQFFGPGTRLTVL.